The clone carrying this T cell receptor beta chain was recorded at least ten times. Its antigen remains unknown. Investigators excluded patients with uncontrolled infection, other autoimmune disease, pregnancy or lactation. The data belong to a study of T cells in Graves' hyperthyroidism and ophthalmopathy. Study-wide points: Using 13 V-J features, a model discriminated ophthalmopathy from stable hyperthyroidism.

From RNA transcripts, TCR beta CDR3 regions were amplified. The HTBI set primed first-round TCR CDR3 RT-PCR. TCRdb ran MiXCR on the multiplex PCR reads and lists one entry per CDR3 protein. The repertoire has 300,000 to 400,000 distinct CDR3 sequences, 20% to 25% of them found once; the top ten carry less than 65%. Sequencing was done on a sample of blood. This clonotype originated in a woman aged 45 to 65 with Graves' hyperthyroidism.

In DNA form, the CDR3 reads TGCAGTGCTAGAGCTCGGGGACAAACCTACGAGCAGTACTTC. It yields the protein CSARARGQTYEQYF. J is TRBJ2-7 and V is TRBV20-1; D is possibly TRBD1 (6 bases). The V gene's germline CDR1 is DFQATT and CDR2 SNEGSKA (reference sequence). This CDR3 comprises 14 residues. The germline V and J ends were trimmed by 1 base and 2 bases, with 12 bases remaining between them.